This T cell receptor (beta chain) was identified in a study of T cell repertoires in cytomegalovirus infection. For the study at large: Public signatures in TCR beta pointed to CMV infection and matching HLA type. Study-level findings and limits: Frequencies of public TCR beta families were cumulated, and this identified carriers of CMV plus the relevant HLA. HLA-C-restricted, CMV-specific TCR beta clonotypes were dominant ex vivo.

This clonotype was seen many times. Its matching antigen is unknown. The junction departs from the called germline gene at one end, perhaps through a read error. The CDR3 covers 12 residues. The germline gives CDR1 SGHTA, CDR2 FQGNSA. Using its own MiXCR run on the reads, TCRdb lists one record per CDR3 protein. Found here are about 400,000 distinct CDR3 sequences, 18% of them singletons; the top ten hold approximately 10%. This clonotype originated in a human donor in good health (CMV status not recorded). Some clones in this sample may be carry-over from other donors' samples. Source material: PBMCs. The chain joins TRBV7-2 to TRBJ1-1, with D uncertain. DNA of the CDR3: TGTGCCAGCAGCTTAGAAGGAGGTAACACCCCCTTT. Translated: CASSLEGGNTPF. Full variable domain (remainder filled in from reference TRBV7-2 and TRBJ1-1): GAGVSQSPSNKVTEKGKDVELRCDPISGHTALYWYRQSLGQGLEFLIYFQGNSAPDKSGLPSDRFSAERTGGSVSTLTIQRTQQEDSAVYLCASSLEGGNTPFGQGTRLTVV.